What follows are 15 T cell receptor beta chains derived from one specimen sequenced in a study of cytomegalovirus exposure and HLA in healthy donors. Primers: 60 Vbeta forward and 13 Jbeta reverse. Method: immunoSEQ multiplex PCR; TCRdb's copy keeps in-frame clones and lacks some. The sample has some 120,000 clones, 65% to 90% seen once. Input material: PBMCs. Receptors originate from a woman aged 25 to 39 in good health and CMV-seronegative.

This clone was seen a few times. This chain joins TRBV5-1 and TRBJ1-4; the match to TRBD1 covers 7 bases. Germline V gene data show CDR1 as SGHRS and CDR2 as YFSETQ. The CDR3 runs to 13 residues. The junction had 3 bases not matched to a gene; V was cut back by 3 bases and J by 7 bases. CDR3 DNA sequence: TGCGCCAGCAGCTACGGACAGGCTGAAAAACTGTTTTTT. It specifies CASSYGQAEKLFF.

This rearrangement joins TRBV11-1 to TRBJ2-1; the D gene is possibly TRBD1 (5 bases). Germline CDR1 SGHAT, CDR2 FQDESV (reference sequence). The V end lost 1 base, the J end lost 0 bases, and 13 bases lay between the germline ends. CDR3 size: 17 residues. CDR3 in amino acids: CASSLGSRASSYNEQFF. CDR3 coding DNA: TGTGCCAGCAGCTTAGGGTCCAGGGCGAGCTCCTACAATGAGCAGTTCTTC.

The chain joins TRBV27 to TRBJ2-7; D may be TRBD1 (6 bases). V lost 5 bases and J 6 bases, leaving 17 bases between the germline ends. The CDR3 has 14 residues. The germline V gene has CDR1 MNHEY and CDR2 SMNVEV (reference sequence). CDR3 residues: CASSQTGRFGEQYF. DNA for the CDR3: TGTGCCAGCAGTCAAACAGGGCGTTTCGGCGAGCAGTACTTC.

The sample holds one count of this clone. The CDR3 loop reads CASSQPGLAGPGELFF. CDR3 coding DNA: TGTGCCAGCAGCCAGCCGGGACTAGCGGGTCCCGGGGAGCTGTTTTTT. The chain joins TRBV14 to TRBJ2-2; TRBD2 aligns across 12 bases. Germline loops: CDR1 SGHDN, CDR2 FVKESK. This CDR3 is 16 amino acids long. Unmatched junction bases numbered 5, after V lost 3 bases and J lost 6 bases.

The V and J genes are TRBV7-2 and TRBJ2-7; 7 bases line up with TRBD2. V dropped 5 bases and J dropped 7; count of bases not matched to a gene: 11. This CDR3 is built from 14 residues. In germline, CDR1 is SGHTA, CDR2 FQGNSA. The CDR3 loop is CASSPLGRESEQYF. In DNA form, the CDR3 reads TGTGCCAGCAGCCCCCTCGGGCGGGAGTCTGAGCAGTACTTC.

The J gene is TRBJ2-1, the V gene TRBV29-1; D not resolved. V was shortened by 4 bases and J by 1 base, with 8 bases between the two germline ends. The CDR3 covers 13 residues. Germline CDR1 SQVTM, CDR2 ANQGSEA. DNA for the CDR3: TGCAGCGTTGCTTTGCGGTCCTACAATGAGCAGTTCTTC. It codes for CSVALRSYNEQFF.

J is TRBJ1-6 and V is TRBV2; 8 bases align to TRBD1. Looked up from germline, CDR1 is SNHLY and CDR2 is FYNNEI. The CDR3 consists of 14 residues. J was trimmed by 7 bases and V by 5 bases; bases with no gene match: 4. CDR3 in DNA: TGTGCCAGCAGTTTAAGGACAGGGAATTCACCCCTCCACTTT. Amino acids: CASSLRTGNSPLHF.

V and J are TRBV11-2 and TRBJ1-3, with D possibly being TRBD1 (6 bases). V lost 8 bases, J lost 2 bases, and 13 bases lay in between. In germline, CDR1 is SGHAT, CDR2 FQNNGV. This CDR3 comprises 14 residues. The CDR3 spells CASGSQGAGNTIYF. Written as DNA, the CDR3 is TGTGCCAGCGGATCACAGGGTGCTGGAAACACCATATATTTT.

The genes are TRBV19 and TRBJ1-4; 7 bases match TRBD1. The CDR3 loop spans 15 amino acids. Germline values: CDR1 LNHDA, CDR2 SQIVND (reference sequence). The V gene end was trimmed by 5 bases and the J gene end by 5 bases; junction bases not matched to a gene: 8. The CDR3 DNA is TGTGCCAGTAGTGCAGCCGGGACAGAGAATGAAAAACTGTTTTTT. Translating it yields CASSAAGTENEKLFF. The variable domain in full, completed from reference TRBV19 and TRBJ1-4, reads DGGITQSPKYLFRKEGQNVTLSCEQNLNHDAMYWYRQDPGQGLRLIYYSQIVNDFQKGDIAEGYSVSREKKESFPLTVTSAQKNPTAFYLCASSAAGTENEKLFFGSGTQLSVL.

The gene calls are TRBV6-5 and TRBJ2-7, with a tentative D call TRBD2 (5 bases). Germline assignment: CDR1 MNHEY and CDR2 SVGAGI. The CDR3 is 15 amino acids. V was trimmed by 6 bases and J by 2 bases, leaving 17 bases between them. The CDR3 spells CASSTQQRTPYEQYF. CDR3 DNA sequence: TGTGCCAGCAGCACACAGCAGCGGACTCCCTACGAGCAGTACTTC.

This clone was recorded only once. V usage is TRBV5-3 and J usage is TRBJ2-5, with D possibly matching TRBD2 (6 bases). TRBV5-3 is an open reading frame, and its role is uncertain. CDR3 length: 14 amino acids. V gave up 3 bases and J gave up 1 base, with 10 bases separating them. DNA of the CDR3: TGTGCCAGAAGCTCACCGACTAGCCAAGAGACCCAGTACTTC. Protein product: CARSSPTSQETQYF.

This clone was observed a single time. V is TRBV19 and J is TRBJ1-5; 7 bases are a match to TRBD1. The CDR3 is 13 residues long. Germline loops: CDR1 LNHDA, CDR2 SQIVND (reference sequence). The V gene end was trimmed by 4 bases and the J gene end by 4 bases; junction bases not matched to a gene: 1. CDR3 bases: TGTGCCAGTAGTAAGACAGGGAATCAGCCCCAGCATTTT. Translating it yields CASSKTGNQPQHF.

The gene calls are TRBV4-3 and TRBJ2-3, with 10 bases identical to TRBD1. Germline CDR1 and CDR2: LGHNA and YSLEER. The junction had 6 bases not matched to a gene; V was cut back by 0 bases and J by 3 bases. CDR3 length: 17 amino acids. CDR3 sequence (DNA): TGCGCCAGCAGCCAAGACCGACAGGGGGCTTGGACAGATACGCAGTATTTT. Translated: CASSQDRQGAWTDTQYF.

The chain uses TRBV13 and TRBJ2-5; TRBD2 matches at 9 bases. The ends lost 6 bases at V and 2 bases at J; junction bases unmatched: 7. The CDR3 is 15 amino acids. Germline V gives CDR1 PRHDT, CDR2 FYEKMQ (reference sequence). The CDR3 region is CASSRGLAPQETQYF. CDR3 sequence (DNA): TGTGCCAGCAGTCGAGGACTAGCGCCTCAAGAGACCCAGTACTTC.

The V and J genes are TRBV7-8 and TRBJ2-2; D gene unclear. This CDR3 comprises 14 residues. CDR1 is SGHVS and CDR2 is FQNEAQ in the germline V gene. Trimming removed 0 bases from V and 4 bases from J, with 6 bases in between. CDR3 amino acids: CASSLALATGELFF. The CDR3, as DNA: TGTGCCAGCAGCTTAGCATTGGCCACCGGGGAGCTGTTTTTT.